In its sample, the clone carrying this T cell receptor (beta chain) was seen many times. Its antigen is still unknown. Patients aged 18 to 65 had newly diagnosed hyperthyroidism that had lasted under 2 months. Patients were excluded for uncontrolled infection, other autoimmune disease, pregnancy or lactation. This sample is part of a study of T cells in Graves' hyperthyroidism and ophthalmopathy. Study-level points and caveats: Blood also held most thyroid clonotypes expanded beyond 0.001.

Trimming at V came to 0 bases and at J to 3 bases, leaving 5 bases not matched to a gene. The CDR3 is 15 amino acids. Germline V gene sequence: CDR1 MNHEY, CDR2 SVGAGI. The source material, RNA transcripts, was used to amplify TCR beta CDR3 regions. The TCR CDR3 first-round RT-PCR relied on the HTBI primer set. From the multiplex PCR reads, TCRdb called clonotypes with MiXCR, one entry per CDR3 protein. The sample has hundreds of thousands of distinct CDR3 sequences, 15% to 18% seen once. Sequenced sample: blood. The chain recombines TRBV6-5 with TRBJ2-7; TRBD1 matches 7 bases. This TCR was sampled from a woman aged 18-35 years with Graves' hyperthyroidism. The chain's CDR3 is CASSYSTGNRYEQYF. The DNA for the CDR3 is TGTGCCAGCAGTTACTCGACAGGGAATCGCTACGAGCAGTACTTC.